This entry is about one TCR beta chain. Its antigen is undetermined. A multiplex PCR was run with 60 Vbeta primers and 13 Jbeta primers. Assay: immunoSEQ multiplex PCR; the TCRdb copy retains only in-frame clones and omits some. The sample shows 130,000 or so clones, approximately 84% of them seen only once. The CDR3 runs 17 residues. CDR1 and CDR2 from the germline V gene are MNHNS and SASEGT. With V trimmed by 2 bases and J by 1 base, 6 bases remained unmatched. The data stem from a study of cytomegalovirus exposure and HLA in healthy donors. The study's findings and limits: In a later analysis, V- and J-gene trimming of beta chains associated with a DCLRE1C missense variant, replicated independently.

The chain links TRBV6-1 to TRBJ2-5; 11 bases map to TRBD2. The specimen was PBMCs. The sequence was collected from a woman between 18 and 29 years old in good health and CMV-seronegative. DNA for the CDR3: TGTGCCAGCAGTGAATTGCCGGGACTAGCGGTCCAAGAGACCCAGTACTTC. Encoded protein: CASSELPGLAVQETQYF.